This T cell receptor beta chain was captured in a study of T-cell reconstitution after alpha-beta-depleted transplantation in children. There are 12 residues in the CDR3. V was trimmed by 4 bases and J by 3 bases, leaving 7 bases between them. CDR1 and CDR2 (germline): SGHTA, FQGNSA. The sample holds many counts of this clonotype. TCRbeta library construction was performed incorporating unique molecular identifiers. TCRdb ran MiXCR on the PCR reads and lists one entry per CDR3 protein. The data contain some 500,000 distinct CDR3 sequences, 32% of them singletons. The TCR sequence derives from a human donor who donated a stem cell graft to a child with aplastic anemia. The J gene is TRBJ2-7, the V gene TRBV7-2; D call uncertain. This material consisted of PBMCs from the stem cell graft donor, taken from the stem cell graft. CDR3 loop: CASSSIGYEQYF. CDR3 bases: TGTGCCAGCAGCTCCATAGGCTACGAGCAGTACTTC. The variable domain in full, completed from reference TRBV7-2 and TRBJ2-7, reads GAGVSQSPSNKVTEKGKDVELRCDPISGHTALYWYRQSLGQGLEFLIYFQGNSAPDKSGLPSDRFSAERTGGSVSTLTIQRTQQEDSAVYLCASSSIGYEQYFGPGTRLTVT.